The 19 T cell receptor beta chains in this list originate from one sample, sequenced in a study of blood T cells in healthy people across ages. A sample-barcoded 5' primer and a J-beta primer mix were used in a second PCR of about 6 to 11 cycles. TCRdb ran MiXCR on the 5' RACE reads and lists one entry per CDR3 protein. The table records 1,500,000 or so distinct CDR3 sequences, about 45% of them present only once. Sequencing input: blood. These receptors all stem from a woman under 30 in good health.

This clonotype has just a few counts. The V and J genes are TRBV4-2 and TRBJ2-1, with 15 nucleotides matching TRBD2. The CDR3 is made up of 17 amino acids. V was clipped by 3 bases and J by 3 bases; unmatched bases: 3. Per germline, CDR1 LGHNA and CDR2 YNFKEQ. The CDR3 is CASSQEGLAGGYNEQFF. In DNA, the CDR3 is TGTGCCAGCAGCCAGGAGGGACTAGCGGGAGGCTACAATGAGCAGTTCTTC.

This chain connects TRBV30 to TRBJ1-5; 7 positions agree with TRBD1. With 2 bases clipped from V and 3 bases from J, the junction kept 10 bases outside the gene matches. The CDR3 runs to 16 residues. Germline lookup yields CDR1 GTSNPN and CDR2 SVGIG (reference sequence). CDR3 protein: CAWSQGTDLFNQPQHF. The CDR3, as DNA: TGTGCCTGGAGTCAAGGGACAGACCTCTTCAATCAGCCCCAGCATTTT.

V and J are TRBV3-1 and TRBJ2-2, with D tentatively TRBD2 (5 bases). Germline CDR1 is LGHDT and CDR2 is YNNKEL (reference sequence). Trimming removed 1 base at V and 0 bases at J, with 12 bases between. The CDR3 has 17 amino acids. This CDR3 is CASSQGLATTNTGELFF. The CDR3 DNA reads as TGTGCCAGCAGCCAAGGTCTCGCGACTACGAACACCGGGGAGCTGTTTTTT.

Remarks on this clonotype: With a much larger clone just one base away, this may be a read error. CDR3 in DNA: TGCAGCGTATCAGGGCCAAATGAGCAGTACTTC. This translates into CSVSGPNEQYF. The V and J genes are TRBV29-1 and TRBJ2-5; tentatively, D is TRBD1 (5 bases). The CDR3 is made up of 11 amino acids. The germline V and J ends were trimmed by 6 bases and 11 bases, with 16 bases remaining between them. Germline CDR1 is SQVTM and CDR2 is ANQGSEA.

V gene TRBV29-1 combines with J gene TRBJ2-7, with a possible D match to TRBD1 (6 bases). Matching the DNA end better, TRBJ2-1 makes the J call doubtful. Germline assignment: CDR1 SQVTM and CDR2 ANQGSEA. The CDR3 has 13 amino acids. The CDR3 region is CSVLNRGTYEQFF. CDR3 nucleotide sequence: TGCAGCGTTCTGAATAGGGGGACCTACGAGCAGTTCTTC.

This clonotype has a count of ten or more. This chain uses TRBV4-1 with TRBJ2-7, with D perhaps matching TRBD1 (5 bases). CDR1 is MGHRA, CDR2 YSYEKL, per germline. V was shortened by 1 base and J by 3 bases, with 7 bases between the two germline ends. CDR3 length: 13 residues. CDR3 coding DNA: TGCGCCAGCAGCCAAGGACAGCGCTACGAGCAGTACTTC. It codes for CASSQGQRYEQYF.

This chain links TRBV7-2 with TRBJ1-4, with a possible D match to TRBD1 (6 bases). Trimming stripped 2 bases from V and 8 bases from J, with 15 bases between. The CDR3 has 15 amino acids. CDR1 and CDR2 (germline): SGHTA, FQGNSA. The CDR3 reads CASSLYHRDDEKLFF. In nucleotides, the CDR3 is TGTGCCAGCAGCTTATATCACAGGGACGACGAAAAACTGTTTTTT.

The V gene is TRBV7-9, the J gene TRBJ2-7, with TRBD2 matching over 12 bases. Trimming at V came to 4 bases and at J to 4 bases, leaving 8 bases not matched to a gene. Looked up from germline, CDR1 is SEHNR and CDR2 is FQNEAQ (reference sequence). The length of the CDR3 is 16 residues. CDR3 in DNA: TGTGCCAGCAGCTCCCAAGGACTAGCGGGATTATACGAGCAGTACTTC. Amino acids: CASSSQGLAGLYEQYF.

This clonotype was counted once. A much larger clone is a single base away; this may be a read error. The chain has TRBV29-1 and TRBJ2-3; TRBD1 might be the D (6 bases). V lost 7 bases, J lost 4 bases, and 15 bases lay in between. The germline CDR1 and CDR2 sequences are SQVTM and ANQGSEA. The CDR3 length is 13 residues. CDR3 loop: CSASETGADTQYF. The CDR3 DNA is TGCAGCGCCTCCGAGACAGGCGCAGATACGCAGTATTTT.

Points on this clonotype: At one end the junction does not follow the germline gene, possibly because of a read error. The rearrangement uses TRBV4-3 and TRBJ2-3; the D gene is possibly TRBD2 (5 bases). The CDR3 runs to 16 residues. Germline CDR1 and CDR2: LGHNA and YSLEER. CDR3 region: CASSQIAQSSTDAQYF. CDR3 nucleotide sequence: TGCGCCAGCAGCCAAATAGCGCAGAGTAGCACAGATGCGCAGTATTTT.

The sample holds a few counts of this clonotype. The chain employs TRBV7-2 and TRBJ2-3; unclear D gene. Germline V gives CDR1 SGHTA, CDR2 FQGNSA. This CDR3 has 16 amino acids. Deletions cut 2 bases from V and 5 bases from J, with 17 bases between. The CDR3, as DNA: TGTGCCAGCAGCTTAAAGGCCGGAAGGCGAGTAGATACGCAGTATTTT. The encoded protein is CASSLKAGRRVDTQYF. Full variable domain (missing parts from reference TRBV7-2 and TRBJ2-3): GAGVSQSPSNKVTEKGKDVELRCDPISGHTALYWYRQSLGQGLEFLIYFQGNSAPDKSGLPSDRFSAERTGGSVSTLTIQRTQQEDSAVYLCASSLKAGRRVDTQYFGPGTRLTVL.

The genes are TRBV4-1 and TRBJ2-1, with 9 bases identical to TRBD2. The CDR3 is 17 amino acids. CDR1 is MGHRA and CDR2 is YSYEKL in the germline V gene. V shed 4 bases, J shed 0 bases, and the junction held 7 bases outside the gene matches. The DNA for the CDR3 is TGCGCCAGCAGCCCTTTTACTAGCGGGCCCTCCTACAATGAGCAGTTCTTC. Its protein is CASSPFTSGPSYNEQFF.

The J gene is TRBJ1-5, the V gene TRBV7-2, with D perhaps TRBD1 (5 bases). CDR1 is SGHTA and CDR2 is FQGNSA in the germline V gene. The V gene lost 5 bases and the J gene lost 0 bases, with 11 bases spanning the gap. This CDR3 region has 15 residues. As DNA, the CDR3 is TGTGCCAGCAGCCCTTGGGGGTATAGCAATCAGCCCCAGCATTTT. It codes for CASSPWGYSNQPQHF.

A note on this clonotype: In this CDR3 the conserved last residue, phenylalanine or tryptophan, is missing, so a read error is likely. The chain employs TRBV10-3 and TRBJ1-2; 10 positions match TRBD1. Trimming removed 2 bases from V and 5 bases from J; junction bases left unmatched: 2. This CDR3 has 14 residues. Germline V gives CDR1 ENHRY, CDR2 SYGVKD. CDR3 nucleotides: TGTGCCATCAGTGAGCCGGGACAGGGGTATGGCTACACCTTA. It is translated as CAISEPGQGYGYTL.

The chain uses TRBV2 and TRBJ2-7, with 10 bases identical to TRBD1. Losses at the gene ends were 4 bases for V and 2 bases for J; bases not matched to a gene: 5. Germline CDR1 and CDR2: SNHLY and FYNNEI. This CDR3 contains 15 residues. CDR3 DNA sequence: TGTGCCAGCAGTGCGCAGGACAGGGGGGCCTACGAGCAGTACTTC. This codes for CASSAQDRGAYEQYF.

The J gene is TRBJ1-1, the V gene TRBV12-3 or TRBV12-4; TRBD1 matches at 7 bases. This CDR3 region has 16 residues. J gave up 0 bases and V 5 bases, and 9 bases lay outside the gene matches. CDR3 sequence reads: CASSPRPGQLNTEAFF. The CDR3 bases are TGTGCCAGCAGTCCGAGACCGGGACAGTTGAACACTGAAGCTTTCTTT.

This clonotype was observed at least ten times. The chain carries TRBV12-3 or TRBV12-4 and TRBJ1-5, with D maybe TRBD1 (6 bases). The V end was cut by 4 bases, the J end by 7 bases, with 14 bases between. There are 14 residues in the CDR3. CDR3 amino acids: CASSWTGAEQPQHF. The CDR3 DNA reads TGTGCCAGCAGTTGGACGGGGGCGGAGCAGCCCCAGCATTTT.

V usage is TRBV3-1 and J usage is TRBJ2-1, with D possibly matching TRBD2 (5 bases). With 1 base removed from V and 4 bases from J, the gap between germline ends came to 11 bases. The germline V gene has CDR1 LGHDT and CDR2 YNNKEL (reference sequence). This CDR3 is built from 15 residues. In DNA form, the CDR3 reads TGTGCCAGCAGCCAAGTTTTACTAGATTACAATGAGCAGTTCTTC. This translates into CASSQVLLDYNEQFF.

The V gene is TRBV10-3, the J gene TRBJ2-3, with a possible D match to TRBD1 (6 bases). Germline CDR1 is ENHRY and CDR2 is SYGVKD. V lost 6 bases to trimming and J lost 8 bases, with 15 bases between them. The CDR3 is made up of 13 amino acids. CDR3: CAIRNSQGSTQYF. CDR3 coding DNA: TGTGCCATCAGGAACTCCCAGGGGAGTACGCAGTATTTT.